The clone carrying this T cell receptor beta chain is classed as medium-sized. As yet, its antigen is unknown. TCRdb redid the calling of the reads with MiXCR, one entry per CDR3 protein. Of about 8,400 distinct CDR3 sequences listed, approximately 17% are singletons. These data originate in a study of liver allograft versus peripheral blood T cells. Overall study context: Comparing T cell receptor repertoires in transplanted livers with those in recipients' peripheral blood was part of the design.

Study results and caveats: Repertoires found inside liver allografts reportedly differed from T cell receptor repertoires in peripheral blood.

The V gene's germline CDR1 is MNHNY and CDR2 SVGAGI (reference sequence). The CDR3 has 15 residues. The V segment lost 4 bases and the J segment 5 bases; nucleotides outside the gene matches: 7. The TCR sequence derives from a human patient who had a liver transplant. Some T cells may have originated in the graft donor. The rearrangement links TRBV6-6 to TRBJ2-2; 7 bases match TRBD1. CDR3 region: CASSSGTVFTGELFF. CDR3 DNA sequence: TGTGCCAGCAGTTCGGGGACAGTTTTTACCGGGGAGCTGTTTTTT.